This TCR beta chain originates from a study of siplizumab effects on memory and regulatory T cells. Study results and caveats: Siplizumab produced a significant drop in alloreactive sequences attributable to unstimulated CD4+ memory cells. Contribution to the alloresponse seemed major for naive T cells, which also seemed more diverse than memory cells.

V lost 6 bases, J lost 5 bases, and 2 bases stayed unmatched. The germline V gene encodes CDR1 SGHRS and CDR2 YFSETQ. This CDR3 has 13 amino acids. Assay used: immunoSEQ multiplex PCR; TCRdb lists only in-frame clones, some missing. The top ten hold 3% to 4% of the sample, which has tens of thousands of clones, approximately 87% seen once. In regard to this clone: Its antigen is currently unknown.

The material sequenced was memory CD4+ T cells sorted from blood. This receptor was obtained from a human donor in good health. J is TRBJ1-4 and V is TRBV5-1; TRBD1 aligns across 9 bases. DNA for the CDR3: TGCGCCAGCACGGGGACAGGGAATGAAAAACTGTTTTTT. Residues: CASTGTGNEKLFF.